The 8 T cell receptor beta chains given below trace back to one sample, sequenced in a study of blood T cell repertoires in COVID-19. Clones were read by immunoSEQ multiplex PCR, and TCRdb kept only the in-frame ones, dropping some. This table holds about 82,000 clones, around 82% found once. Sequencing was carried out using peripheral blood. The receptor source for this set is a man aged 50 to 60 with active or convalescent COVID-19.

This clone was seen just once. The rearrangement joins TRBV7-9 to TRBJ1-4, with a tentative D call TRBD1 (6 bases). Trimming took off 6 bases at V and 3 bases at J, with 11 bases between the two ends. Germline loops: CDR1 SEHNR, CDR2 FQNEAQ (reference sequence). The CDR3 loop spans 14 amino acids. The CDR3 DNA reads TGTGCCAGCAGTCGGACAGTTGCTAATGAAAAACTGTTTTTT. It yields the protein CASSRTVANEKLFF.

V usage is TRBV12-3 or TRBV12-4 and J usage is TRBJ1-5; D not resolved. The CDR3 contains 13 residues. The V gene lost 6 bases and the J gene lost 6 bases, with 12 bases spanning the gap. The CDR3 DNA is TGTGCCAGCAGCACCGACATGGGTCAGCCCCAGCATTTT. It encodes CASSTDMGQPQHF.

The V gene is TRBV4-1, the J gene TRBJ1-4; 7 nucleotides align to TRBD1. Germline CDR1 is MGHRA and CDR2 is YSYEKL. With 6 bases clipped from V and 5 bases from J, the junction kept 6 bases outside the gene matches. The CDR3 loop spans 14 amino acids. CDR3 sequence: CASSPDRQNEKLFF. CDR3 nucleotide sequence: TGCGCCAGCAGTCCGGACAGGCAAAATGAAAAACTGTTTTTT.

V and J are TRBV19 and TRBJ2-1; 11 bases agree with TRBD2. The length of the CDR3 is 17 residues. V shed 5 bases and J 8 bases; nucleotides not matched to a gene: 14. The germline V gene has CDR1 LNHDA and CDR2 SQIVND (reference sequence). The CDR3 here is CASSPRLAGMAVDEQFF. Here the CDR3 DNA reads TGTGCCAGTAGTCCCCGACTAGCGGGGATGGCCGTCGATGAGCAGTTCTTC.

In DNA form, the CDR3 reads TGCAGTGCTAGTAAGGGGGGGTACAATGAGCAGTTCTTC. Amino acid sequence: CSASKGGYNEQFF. The genes are TRBV20-1 and TRBJ2-1, with D maybe TRBD2 (7 bases). V lost 3 bases, J lost 4 bases, and 10 bases lay in between. The length of the CDR3 is 13 residues. The V gene's germline CDR1 is DFQATT and CDR2 SNEGSKA (reference sequence).

CDR3 amino acids: CATSRDPGQGRPQHF. The CDR3 DNA sequence: TGTGCCACCAGCAGAGATCCGGGACAGGGAAGACCCCAGCATTTT. The rearrangement uses TRBV15 and TRBJ1-5; TRBD1 matches at 9 bases. The germline CDR1 and CDR2 sequences are LNHNV and YYDKDF (reference sequence). This CDR3 comprises 15 residues. The V segment lost 0 bases and the J segment 10 bases; nucleotides outside the gene matches: 7.

CDR3 region: CASSASGGAGTDTQYF. CDR3 bases: TGTGCCAGCAGCGCTAGCGGGGGGGCGGGCACAGATACGCAGTATTTT. J is TRBJ2-3 and V is TRBV6-4; 12 nucleotides agree with TRBD2. Trimming removed 6 bases from V and 1 base from J; junction bases left unmatched: 5. The CDR3 spans 16 residues. Germline V gene sequence: CDR1 MRHNA, CDR2 SNTAGT.

This chain joins TRBV10-1 and TRBJ2-7; a possible D gene is TRBD2 (6 bases). Between the trimmed V and J ends, which lost 2 bases and 5 bases, there was a span of 10 bases. The V gene's germline CDR1 is WNHNN and CDR2 SYGVQD (reference sequence). The CDR3 extends over 13 amino acids. CDR3 coding DNA: TGCGCCAGCAGTGAGGGAGCGGGTAACGAGCAGTACGTC. Its protein product is CASSEGAGNEQYV.